This TCR beta chain stems from a study of T cells in Graves' hyperthyroidism and ophthalmopathy. This clonotype was seen many times. The target antigen is unknown. Study conclusions and caveats: Model output signaled ophthalmopathy a median 6.5 months ahead of onset. A 13 V-J model separated ophthalmopathy from stable hyperthyroidism. Among clonotypes expanded in thyroid above 0.001, most were also found in blood.

CDR1 SGHTA and CDR2 FQGNSA come from the germline V gene. The CDR3 covers 13 residues. Trimming cost V 4 bases and J 7 bases, with 13 bases left between them. Amplified TCR beta CDR3 regions derived from RNA transcripts. The HTBI set primed first-round TCR CDR3 RT-PCR. Each CDR3 protein is one row after TCRdb ran MiXCR on the multiplex PCR reads. The sample consists of fewer than 350,000 distinct CDR3 sequences, 18% of them appearing once. Reasons for excluding patients were uncontrolled infection, other autoimmune disease, pregnancy or lactation. The sequenced material came from blood. The V call is TRBV7-2, the J call TRBJ1-2; possible D gene TRBD1, 6 bases. The source of this sequence is a woman aged 50 to 65 with Graves' hyperthyroidism. The CDR3: CASSSVGGAGYTF. As DNA, the CDR3 is TGTGCCAGCAGCTCCGTGGGGGGGGCTGGCTACACCTTC.